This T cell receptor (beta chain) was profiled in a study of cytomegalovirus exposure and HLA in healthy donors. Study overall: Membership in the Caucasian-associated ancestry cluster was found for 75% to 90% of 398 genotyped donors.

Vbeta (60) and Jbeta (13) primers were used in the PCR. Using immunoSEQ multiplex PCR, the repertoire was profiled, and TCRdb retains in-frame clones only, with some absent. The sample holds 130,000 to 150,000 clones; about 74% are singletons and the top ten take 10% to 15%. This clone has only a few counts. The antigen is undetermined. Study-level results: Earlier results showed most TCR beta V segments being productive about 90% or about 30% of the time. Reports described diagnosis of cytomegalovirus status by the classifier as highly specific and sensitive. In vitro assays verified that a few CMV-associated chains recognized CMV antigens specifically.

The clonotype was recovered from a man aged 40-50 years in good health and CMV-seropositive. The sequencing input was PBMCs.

The CDR3 DNA is TGTGCCAGCAGTTTACAAGGTAGCGGGAGGTCTGACAATGAGCAGTTCTTC. It encodes CASSLQGSGRSDNEQFF. The chain links TRBV27 to TRBJ2-1, with TRBD2 matching 10 bases. Germline loops: CDR1 MNHEY, CDR2 SMNVEV (reference sequence). The CDR3 sequence is 17 residues long. The J segment lost 5 bases and the V segment lost 2 bases, leaving 9 bases of the junction unmatched.